These 4 T cell receptor beta chains share one sample of origin, sequenced in a study of blood T cell repertoires in COVID-19. Sequenced by immunoSEQ multiplex PCR; TCRdb stores in-frame clones only, minus some. The sample has over 350,000 clones; 70% to 90% are singletons. Specimen: PBMCs or T cells enriched from blood (not recorded which). Every receptor here comes from a woman between 18 and 29 years old with acute COVID-19.

The chain links TRBV12-5 to TRBJ2-2; 8 bases are a match to TRBD2. The V gene's germline CDR1 is LGHNT and CDR2 FRNRAP. Unmatched junction bases numbered 15, after V lost 2 bases and J lost 7 bases. The CDR3 covers 18 residues. The CDR3, as DNA: TGTGCTAGTGGTTTGACACCCCGACGTAGCGGGAAAATCGGGGAGCTGTTTTTT. As protein: CASGLTPRRSGKIGELFF.

The rearrangement uses TRBV7-9 and TRBJ1-3; D unresolved. Looked up from germline, CDR1 is SEHNR and CDR2 is FQNEAQ (reference sequence). The CDR3 runs 12 residues. The V end was cut by 2 bases, the J end by 9 bases, with 8 bases between. This CDR3 reads CASSLSPVTIYF. The CDR3 DNA reads as TGTGCCAGCAGCTTAAGTCCGGTCACCATATATTTT. Variable domain in full (rest from reference TRBV7-9 and TRBJ1-3): DTGVSQNPRHKITKRGQNVTFRCDPISEHNRLYWYRQTLGQGPEFLTYFQNEAQLEKSRLLSDRFSAERPKGSFSTLEIQRTEQGDSAMYLCASSLSPVTIYFGEGSWLTVV.

Written as DNA, the CDR3 is TGTGCCAGCAGCTCGCGACGGGGTTCAGAGACCCAGTACTTC. It yields the protein CASSSRRGSETQYF. The chain recombines TRBV7-2 with TRBJ2-5; D is perhaps TRBD2 (5 bases). Deletions cut 4 bases from V and 4 bases from J, with 13 bases between. CDR3 length equals 14 residues. CDR1 and CDR2 from the germline V gene are SGHTA and FQGNSA. The full variable domain, in which reference TRBV7-2 and TRBJ2-5 provide the parts outside the CDR3, is GAGVSQSPSNKVTEKGKDVELRCDPISGHTALYWYRQSLGQGLEFLIYFQGNSAPDKSGLPSDRFSAERTGGSVSTLTIQRTQQEDSAVYLCASSSRRGSETQYFGPGTRLLVL.

The CDR3 DNA follows: TGTGCCAGCAGACCGGACAGGGCCCCCTACGGCTACACCTTC. Translating it yields CASRPDRAPYGYTF. V gene TRBV7-9 combines with J gene TRBJ1-2; 8 bases line up with TRBD1. The germline gives CDR1 SEHNR, CDR2 FQNEAQ (reference sequence). CDR3 size: 14 residues. After removal of 6 bases from V and 8 bases from J, the junction contained 11 bases not matched to a gene. Full variable domain (rest looked up from reference TRBV7-9 and TRBJ1-2): DTGVSQNPRHKITKRGQNVTFRCDPISEHNRLYWYRQTLGQGPEFLTYFQNEAQLEKSRLLSDRFSAERPKGSFSTLEIQRTEQGDSAMYLCASRPDRAPYGYTFGSGTRLTVV.